This TCR beta chain was recovered during a study of beta chain features in type 1 diabetes. The CDR3 contains 16 residues. The V end was cut by 1 base, the J end by 1 base, with 17 bases between. Germline lookup yields CDR1 SQVTM and CDR2 ANQGSEA. Reverse transcribing all isolated RNA meant expressed TCRB transcripts were sequenced. Sequencing used immunoSEQ multiplex PCR; TCRdb keeps in-frame clones, though not all of them. The sample has under 450,000 clones; about 16% are singletons. In its sample, this clone was seen a few times. This sequence was found in a woman between 18 and 29 years old in good health. The sequenced material came from naive CD4+ T cells from blood. V usage is TRBV29-1 and J usage is TRBJ2-7, with D perhaps TRBD2 (5 bases). The CDR3 loop is CSVEGRGRGLSYEQYF. In DNA, the CDR3 is TGCAGCGTTGAAGGTCGGGGTCGCGGGTTGTCCTACGAGCAGTACTTC.